This entry is about one T cell receptor beta chain. The antigen remains unidentified. This sample was taken from a study of cytomegalovirus exposure and HLA in healthy donors. Study-level information: Most genotyped donors, about four fifths of about 400, had Caucasian-associated genetic ancestry. The study's findings and limits: TCR beta V- and J-gene trimming was later associated with a missense DCLRE1C variant.

The CDR3 is 15 residues long. Germline CDR1 SGHTA, CDR2 FQGNSA. V lost 1 base and J lost 4; bases outside the gene matches: 5. 60 Vbeta and 13 Jbeta primers were used in PCR. Authors' processing steps: An analysis performed later counted about 80 million unique TCR beta chains (roughly 11 million of them shared). Produced via immunoSEQ multiplex PCR; TCRdb's table is partial and in-frame only. Clone size and V and J calls were adopted from that table, with D and trimming inferred from the DNA. This sample has about 200,000 clones, with roughly 80% found just once. Sample: PBMCs. The clonotype comes from a woman aged 50 to 60 in good health and CMV-seronegative. The chain is built from TRBV7-2 and TRBJ1-2, with TRBD1 matching 8 bases. The CDR3: CASSLGQGSGYGYTF. The CDR3 nucleotides are TGTGCCAGCAGCTTAGGACAGGGGAGTGGCTATGGCTACACCTTC.